This TCR beta chain originates from a study of neoadjuvant anti-PD-1 for oral cavity cancer. The data were produced by immunoSEQ multiplex PCR, yet TCRdb's version contains in-frame clones alone and is incomplete. The sample consists of about 14,000 clones, 40% of them appearing once. Time point reported: after neoadjuvant nivolumab, at surgical resection. The CDR3 length is 13 residues. V trimming: 1 base; J trimming: 5 bases; junction bases outside the gene matches: 1. Looked up from germline, CDR1 is SGHTA and CDR2 is FQGNSA. Sample: tumor tissue, taken after nivolumab (anti-PD-1) treatment. V and J are TRBV7-2 and TRBJ2-5; the match to TRBD2 covers 7 bases. This receptor was obtained from a person aged 35 to 85 with oral cavity squamous cell carcinoma. CDR3 sequence reads: CASSLVGGETQYF. The CDR3 nucleotides read TGTGCCAGCAGCTTAGTCGGGGGGGAGACCCAGTACTTC.